These 20 T cell receptor beta chains share one sample of origin, sequenced in a study of identical twins' blood T cells. TCRdb reanalysed the 5' RACE reads using MiXCR and keeps one entry per CDR3 protein. The sample includes about 370,000 distinct CDR3 sequences, 28% seen only once; the top ten take 6% to 7%. The sequencing input was PBMCs. All receptors come from a woman aged 18-55 years in good health.

V and J are TRBV19 and TRBJ1-1; D not certain. Trimming removed 6 bases from V and 3 bases from J, with 14 bases in between. The germline gives CDR1 LNHDA, CDR2 SQIVND (reference sequence). This CDR3 contains 14 residues. CDR3 region: CASSSGKGHTEAFF. The CDR3 DNA reads as TGTGCCAGTAGCTCAGGTAAGGGCCACACTGAAGCTTTCTTT.

V and J are TRBV7-9 and TRBJ2-5; the D gene is possibly TRBD2 (6 bases). The CDR3 runs to 16 residues. Looked up from germline, CDR1 is SEHNR and CDR2 is FQNEAQ (reference sequence). V was cut by 5 bases and J by 4 bases, with 20 bases left in between. In DNA form, the CDR3 reads TGTGCCAGCAGCCCTGGTTCGGGGGTGGGCACAGAGACCCAGTACTTC. Translated: CASSPGSGVGTETQYF.

This clonotype was picked up a small number of times. This sequence joins TRBV29-1 and TRBJ1-1, with D possibly matching TRBD1 (5 bases). Trimming took 2 bases from V and 0 from J, leaving 10 bases between them. The CDR3 contains 14 residues. Germline V lookup: CDR1 SQVTM, CDR2 ANQGSEA. CDR3 residues: CSVESGRVNTEAFF. The DNA for the CDR3 is TGCAGCGTTGAAAGTGGCAGGGTGAACACTGAAGCTTTCTTT.

This clonotype has a count of ten or more. The chain has TRBV14 and TRBJ1-1, with a possible D match to TRBD1 (6 bases). The germline V gene has CDR1 SGHDN and CDR2 FVKESK. The CDR3 is made up of 16 amino acids. Trimming stripped 0 bases from V and 8 bases from J, with 19 bases between. CDR3 sequence: CASSQEFGDTGKEAFF. In DNA, the CDR3 is TGTGCCAGCAGCCAAGAATTTGGGGATACAGGGAAAGAAGCTTTCTTT.

There are a few counts of this clonotype. The gene calls are TRBV3-1 and TRBJ2-1, with D uncertain. Germline V CDR1 and CDR2: LGHDT, YNNKEL (reference sequence). CDR3 length: 12 amino acids. The V end lost 0 bases, the J end lost 8 bases, and 5 bases lay between the germline ends. This CDR3 reads CASSQDRDEQFF. DNA for the CDR3: TGTGCCAGCAGCCAAGATAGGGATGAGCAGTTCTTC.

This clonotype has only a few counts. The V and J genes are TRBV20-1 and TRBJ1-1, with 10 positions matching TRBD1. The trim removed 7 bases at V and 5 bases at J, leaving 7 bases unmatched. The CDR3 contains 13 residues. Germline V CDR1 and CDR2: DFQATT, SNEGSKA (reference sequence). CDR3 sequence (DNA): TGCAGTGGATCGGACAGGGGGAGGACTGAAGCTTTCTTT. It is translated as CSGSDRGRTEAFF.

DNA of the CDR3: TGCGCCAGCAGCTTAAGAACCTCCTATGGCTACACCTTC. Translation gives CASSLRTSYGYTF. The J gene is TRBJ1-2, the V gene TRBV5-1; D gene unclear. This CDR3 is 13 amino acids long. The V end was cut by 2 bases, the J end by 4 bases, with 9 bases between. CDR1 is SGHRS and CDR2 is YFSETQ in the germline V gene.

There are a few counts of this clonotype. This chain joins TRBV30 and TRBJ2-1, with D unresolved. The V and J ends lost 2 bases and 3 bases respectively, with 17 bases between them. The CDR3 is 16 amino acids. Germline-derived CDR1 and CDR2 are GTSNPN and SVGIG (reference sequence). CDR3 amino acids: CAWSRWPELNYNEQFF. For the CDR3, the DNA is TGTGCCTGGAGTCGATGGCCGGAGTTAAACTACAATGAGCAGTTCTTC. Filled out from reference TRBV30 and TRBJ2-1, the complete variable domain reads SQTIHQWPATLVQPVGSPLSLECTVEGTSNPNLYWYRQAAGRGLQLLFYSVGIGQISSEVPQNLSASRPQDRQFILSSKKLLLSDSGFYLCAWSRWPELNYNEQFFGPGTRLTVL.

The chain recombines TRBV20-1 with TRBJ1-5; TRBD1 is a possible D gene (5 bases). Germline loops: CDR1 DFQATT, CDR2 SNEGSKA (reference sequence). Trimming stripped 6 bases from V and 1 base from J, with 16 bases between. The CDR3 is made up of 15 amino acids. As DNA, the CDR3 is TGCAGTGCGGGTCCCGGTCGGGGGAGCAATCAGCCCCAGCATTTT. Translating it yields CSAGPGRGSNQPQHF.

V and J are TRBV12-3 or TRBV12-4 and TRBJ2-1; possible D gene TRBD2, 6 bases. There are 12 residues in the CDR3. V shed 5 bases and J shed 14 bases, with 16 bases lying between them. The DNA for the CDR3 is TGTGCCAGCAGTGTCCGACTAGTTCCAGAGTTCTTC. This gives the protein CASSVRLVPEFF.

This chain uses TRBV29-1 with TRBJ2-1, with 8 nucleotides matching TRBD1. The CDR3 length is 13 residues. Germline assignment: CDR1 SQVTM and CDR2 ANQGSEA. V dropped 8 bases and J dropped 6; count of bases not matched to a gene: 9. DNA of the CDR3: TGCAGCTTCCGGGACAGGCTCCCCAATGAGCAGTTCTTC. It yields the protein CSFRDRLPNEQFF.

This clonotype has just a few counts. V is TRBV18 and J is TRBJ1-2, with D possibly matching TRBD1 (6 bases). Trimming shortened V by 2 bases and J by 3 bases, and 13 bases separated the two germline ends. The CDR3 length is 15 residues. Germline-derived CDR1 and CDR2 are KGHSH and LQKENI. The CDR3 nucleotides read TGTGCCAGCTCACCAGCGGACAGCCAATACTATGGCTACACCTTC. It codes for CASSPADSQYYGYTF.

V and J are TRBV7-9 and TRBJ2-1; 7 bases are a match to TRBD2. Germline trimming cut 1 base from V and 4 bases from J; bases unmatched to any gene: 10. The CDR3 contains 17 residues. In germline, CDR1 is SEHNR, CDR2 FQNEAQ (reference sequence). The DNA of the CDR3 is TGTGCCAGCAGCTTAGGAGGGCTAGCGGTAATATACAATGAGCAGTTCTTC. Translation: CASSLGGLAVIYNEQFF.

The gene calls are TRBV6-1 and TRBJ1-6; D call uncertain. The CDR3 covers 13 residues. V shed 7 bases and J shed 8 bases, with 12 bases lying between them. Per germline, CDR1 MNHNS and CDR2 SASEGT. This CDR3 reads CASKIQNDSPLHF. As DNA, the CDR3 is TGTGCCAGCAAGATACAGAATGATTCACCCCTCCACTTT.

CDR3 residues: CASNLVASGNNEQFF. The CDR3 region has the DNA TGTGCCAGTAACCTAGTGGCTAGCGGTAACAATGAGCAGTTCTTC. The chain has TRBV19 and TRBJ2-1; 7 bases agree with TRBD2. Germline assignment: CDR1 LNHDA and CDR2 SQIVND (reference sequence). CDR3 length: 15 residues. J lost 5 bases, V lost 7 bases, and 11 bases had no gene match.

In this sample, this clonotype turned up once. The CDR3 spells CASSDSNKVNTEAFF. Written as DNA, the CDR3 is TGTGCCAGCAGTGACTCGAACAAGGTGAACACTGAAGCTTTCTTT. The chain recombines TRBV6-4 with TRBJ1-1; D uncertain. The CDR3 loop spans 15 amino acids. Germline V lookup: CDR1 MRHNA, CDR2 SNTAGT. Between the trimmed V and J ends, which lost 0 bases and 0 bases, there was a span of 8 bases.

The J gene is TRBJ2-7, the V gene TRBV10-3, with D unresolved. The CDR3 has 15 residues. Germline assignment: CDR1 ENHRY and CDR2 SYGVKD. Deletions cut 0 bases from V and 2 bases from J, with 11 bases between. CDR3 coding DNA: TGTGCCATCAGTGAGTCGAACGGTTACCCCTACGAGCAGTACTTC. Its translation: CAISESNGYPYEQYF.

Details on this clonotype: A junction boundary mismatches the germline segment, possibly from a read error. The gene calls are TRBV29-1 and TRBJ2-5, with 7 nucleotides matching TRBD2. This CDR3 contains 12 residues. CDR1 is SQVTM and CDR2 is ANQGSEA in the germline V gene. The CDR3 coding sequence is TGCAGCGTTGATCAGGGAGGGGAGACCCGGTACTTC. Its protein product is CSVDQGGETRYF.

Only a few counts were recorded for this clonotype. This rearrangement joins TRBV29-1 to TRBJ1-2, with TRBD1 identical over 7 bases. Germline V lookup: CDR1 SQVTM, CDR2 ANQGSEA. The J segment lost 4 bases and the V segment lost 4 bases, leaving 3 bases of the junction unmatched. The CDR3 is 12 amino acids. The CDR3, as DNA: TGCAGCGTTGTAGGGGGCGTCTATGGCTACACCTTC. Translated, it gives CSVVGGVYGYTF.

The rearrangement joins TRBV9 to TRBJ2-2; D remains unclear. V dropped 0 bases and J dropped 2 bases, with 5 bases sitting between them. Germline CDR1 is SGDLS and CDR2 is YYNGEE. The CDR3 totals 14 residues. The CDR3 sequence is CASSVAINTGELFF. CDR3 in DNA: TGTGCCAGCAGCGTAGCGATAAACACCGGGGAGCTGTTTTTT.